This T cell receptor beta chain is from a study of cytomegalovirus exposure and HLA in healthy donors. PCR was performed using 60 Vbeta and 13 Jbeta primers. Here immunoSEQ multiplex PCR was the method, and the copy in TCRdb shows in-frame clones only, minus some. The sample holds 120,000 or so clones; 77% are singletons and the top ten take 5.8%. For this clone: Its cognate antigen is unknown.

Study-wide results and limits: Fewer N-insertions (relative to the approximately 700-donor mean) were reportedly seen in an Asian-associated ancestry cluster in a later analysis. When the data were analyzed later, several of the most significant clusters appeared to be linked to common viral pathogens. In a later analysis, at a false discovery rate of 0.05, 15,000 to 20,000 TCR beta sequences were associated with HLA alleles.

CDR3 length: 14 residues. Trimming cost V 4 bases and J 1 base, with 11 bases left between them. Germline CDR1 and CDR2: GTSNPN and SVGIG (reference sequence). This TCR was recovered from a man between 18 and 35 years old in good health and CMV-seropositive. The gene calls are TRBV30 and TRBJ2-4; D might be TRBD1 (5 bases). Material for sequencing was PBMCs. The CDR3 loop reads CAWIEPGAKNIQYF. The CDR3 DNA sequence: TGTGCCTGGATTGAGCCAGGGGCCAAAAACATTCAGTACTTC.